This TCR beta chain was identified in a study of blood T cell repertoires in COVID-19. About the research overall: Sites in the United States, Italy and Spain provided acute and convalescent COVID-19 samples.

Assay used: immunoSEQ multiplex PCR; TCRdb lists only in-frame clones, some missing. The table lists 65,000 to 95,000 clones, 80% of them singletons. The germline V gene encodes CDR1 ENHRY and CDR2 SYGVKD. V lost 5 bases to trimming and J lost 5 bases; unmatched junction nucleotides: 12. This CDR3 is 16 amino acids long. This clone was detected ten times or more. This chain joins TRBV10-3 and TRBJ2-5, with 9 nucleotides matching TRBD2. The specimen sequenced was peripheral blood. This TCR derives from a woman in her thirties or forties with active or convalescent COVID-19. The CDR3 DNA sequence: TGTGCCATCAGTCACCCGGGACTAGCTGGTGTTGAGACCCAGTACTTC. Translating it yields CAISHPGLAGVETQYF.